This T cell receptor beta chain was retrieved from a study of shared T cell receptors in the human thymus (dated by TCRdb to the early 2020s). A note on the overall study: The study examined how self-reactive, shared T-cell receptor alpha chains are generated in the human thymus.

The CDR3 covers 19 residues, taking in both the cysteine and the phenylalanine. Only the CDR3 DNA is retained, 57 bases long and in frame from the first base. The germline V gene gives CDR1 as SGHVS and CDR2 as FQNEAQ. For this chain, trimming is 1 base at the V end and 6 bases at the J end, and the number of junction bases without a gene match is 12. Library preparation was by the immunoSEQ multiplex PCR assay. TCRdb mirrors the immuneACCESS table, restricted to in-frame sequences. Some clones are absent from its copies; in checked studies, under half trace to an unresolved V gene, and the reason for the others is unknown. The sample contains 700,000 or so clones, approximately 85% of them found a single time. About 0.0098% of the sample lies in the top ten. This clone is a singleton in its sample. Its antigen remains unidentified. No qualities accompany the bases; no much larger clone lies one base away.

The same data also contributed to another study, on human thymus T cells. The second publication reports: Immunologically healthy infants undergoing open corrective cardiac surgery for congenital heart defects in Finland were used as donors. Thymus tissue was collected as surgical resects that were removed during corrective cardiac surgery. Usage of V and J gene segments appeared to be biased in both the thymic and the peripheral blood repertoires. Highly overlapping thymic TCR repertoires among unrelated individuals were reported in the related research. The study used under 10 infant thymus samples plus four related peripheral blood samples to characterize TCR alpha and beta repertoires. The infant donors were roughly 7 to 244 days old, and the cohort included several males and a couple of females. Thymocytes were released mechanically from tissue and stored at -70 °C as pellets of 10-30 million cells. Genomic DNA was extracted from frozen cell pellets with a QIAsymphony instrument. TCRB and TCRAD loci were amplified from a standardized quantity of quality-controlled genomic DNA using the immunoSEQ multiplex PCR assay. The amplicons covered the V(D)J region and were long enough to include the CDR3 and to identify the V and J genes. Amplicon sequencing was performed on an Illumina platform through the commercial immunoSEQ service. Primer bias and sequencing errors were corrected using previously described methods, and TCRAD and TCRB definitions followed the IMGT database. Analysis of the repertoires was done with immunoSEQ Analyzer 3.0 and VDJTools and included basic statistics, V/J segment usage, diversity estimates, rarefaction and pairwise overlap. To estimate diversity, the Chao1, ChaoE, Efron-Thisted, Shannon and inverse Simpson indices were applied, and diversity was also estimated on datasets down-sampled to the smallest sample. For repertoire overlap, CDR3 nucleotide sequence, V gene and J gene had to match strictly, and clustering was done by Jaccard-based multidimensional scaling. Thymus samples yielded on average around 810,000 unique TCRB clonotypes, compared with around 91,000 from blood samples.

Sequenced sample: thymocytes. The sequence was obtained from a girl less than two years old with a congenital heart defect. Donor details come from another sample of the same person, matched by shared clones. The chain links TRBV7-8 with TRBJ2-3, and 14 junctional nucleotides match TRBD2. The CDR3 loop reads CASSLEGTSGGPKGDTQYF. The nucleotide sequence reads TGTGCCAGCAGCTTAGAAGGGACTAGCGGGGGTCCGAAGGGGGATACGCAGTATTTT.